This T cell receptor (beta chain) emerged from a study of pediatric ulcerative colitis. Study-level points and caveats: Blood samples from a couple of patients yielded substantially fewer templates and were excluded from blood-rectal overlap analysis. Two rectal clonotypes were found only in ulcerative colitis patients, all of them. In rectum, acute severe colitis had expanded clones and less diversity.

Only a few counts were recorded for this clone. Its specificity is unknown. One to two pinch biopsies were taken from the rectum during colonoscopy. V lost 6 bases and J lost 8, with 14 bases in between. CDR3 size: 13 residues. Germline loops: CDR1 ENHRY, CDR2 SYGVKD. Repertoires were generated with immunoSEQ multiplex PCR, while TCRdb's copy carries only in-frame clones and drops some. The profile covers about 35,000 clones, with 80% to 90% appearing a single time and approximately 1% taken by the ten largest. J is TRBJ2-1 and V is TRBV10-3, with D perhaps TRBD1 (5 bases). The sequenced material came from gut tissue. The sequence was collected from a boy under 18 with mild ulcerative colitis. The chain's CDR3 is CAIRETANDEQFF. CDR3 nucleotide sequence: TGTGCCATCAGAGAGACAGCTAACGATGAGCAGTTCTTC.